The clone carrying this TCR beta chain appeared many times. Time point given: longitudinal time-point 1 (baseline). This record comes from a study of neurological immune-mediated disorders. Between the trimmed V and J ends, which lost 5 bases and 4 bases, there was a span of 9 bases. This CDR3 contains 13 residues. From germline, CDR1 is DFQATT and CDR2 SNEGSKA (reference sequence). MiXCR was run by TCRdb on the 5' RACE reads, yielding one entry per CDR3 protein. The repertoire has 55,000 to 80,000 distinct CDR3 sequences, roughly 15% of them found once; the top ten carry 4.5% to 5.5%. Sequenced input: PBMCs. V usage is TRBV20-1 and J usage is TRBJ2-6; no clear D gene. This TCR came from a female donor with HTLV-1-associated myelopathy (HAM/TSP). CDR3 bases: TGCAGTGCTGCCGTGGCCGGGGCCAACGTCCTGACTTTC. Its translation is CSAAVAGANVLTF.